This T cell receptor beta chain stems from a study of regulatory T cells in long-lasting Graves disease (dated by TCRdb to about 2021). For the wider study: Newly diagnosed Graves' disease patients had taken antithyroid drugs for less than 3 months. This study used TCR sequencing and RNA sequencing of peripheral blood to compare persistent Graves' disease patients against newly diagnosed Graves' disease patients. A total of around 35 samples underwent TCR sequencing, from about 13 patients with persistent Graves' disease and 20 or so patients with newly diagnosed Graves' disease. The study was registered as a clinical trial and conducted in China. Summary of the overall study and its limitations: Persistent patients shared more public clonotypes among themselves (roughly 2,700) than newly diagnosed patients did (about 970). Compared with newly diagnosed patients, persistent Graves' disease patients had lower TCR Shannon entropy and fewer highly expanded clones, which suggests clonal expansion. Sequencing and analysis were limited to the TCR beta chain. Preferential use of TRBV28, TRBJ1-2 and TRBJ2-5 was observed in persistent disease, whereas TRBV20-1 and TRBJ2-1 were favored in newly diagnosed disease. Only peripheral blood was studied, because thyroid tissue, the primary lesion, was inaccessible. The small sample size was acknowledged by the authors as a limitation that may reduce accuracy.

Taken with the paper, the label for time point translates to: newly diagnosed GD, antithyroid drugs for less than 3 months. RNA was extracted from PBMCs in TRIzol for both TCR sequencing and RNA sequencing. The diagnosis of Graves' disease followed American Thyroid Association guidelines. Patients for the study were recruited at an endocrinology department in Xi'an, China. From each patient, around 9 milliliters of peripheral blood was collected into an EDTA anticoagulant tube. Ficoll Paque Plus density gradient separation was used to isolate PBMCs, and no further T cell sorting was done. An Agilent 2100 Bioanalyzer and agarose gel were used to check RNA quality, while a NanoDrop 2000 measured RNA concentration. CDR1 DFQATT and CDR2 SNEGSKA were looked up in the germline V gene (reference sequence). The CDR3 has 11 amino acids, counting the end cysteine and phenylalanine. CDR3 DNA is the only sequence kept; it has 33 bases, read in frame from the first base.

Libraries were built with multiplex PCR. TCRdb names Illumina HiSeq 4000 as the instrument used. TCR beta libraries were built with iRepertoire HTBI primers and Arm-PCR amplification of CDR3 regions. Before sequencing, the PCR products underwent gel purification. Regarding the original processing steps: A total of 62 TRBV and 14 TRBJ segments were identified across samples and were used for gene usage analysis of CDR3 amino acid clonotypes. Filtered high-quality paired reads were merged into contigs using COPE and FqMerger. BLAST was used to align contigs to the IMGT TRBV, TRBD and TRBJ reference genes, and CDR3 was defined following IMGT. Clonotypes above 0.1% frequency were classified as highly expanded clones. Repertoire diversity was measured by Shannon entropy, and V-J evenness by the Gini coefficient. Public clonotypes were defined as clonotypes shared by more than one individual. TCRdb applied fastp at Q25 and MiXCR to the public reads, then kept only in-frame beta chains. Entries that share a CDR3 protein sequence are merged under the most common genes and DNA. TCRdb's processing, not the authors', yielded these V and J calls. In this sample the table shows under 450,000 distinct CDR3 sequences, around 15% of which occur a single time. Roughly a fifth of the sample lies in the top ten.

In its sample, this clonotype was seen many times. Its antigen is currently not known. Qualities for individual bases were not recorded, and no much larger clone is one base off. This sample also appeared in a second study, on T cells in Graves' hyperthyroidism and ophthalmopathy. The other study reports the following: Graves' hyperthyroidism was defined as stable when no progression to ophthalmopathy occurred over 18 months of follow-up. Hyperthyroidism patients were newly diagnosed, with disease duration under 2 months, and aged 18 to 65 years. The study excluded patients with uncontrolled infections, other autoimmune diseases, pregnancy or lactation. Diagnoses were based on clinical symptoms, serum thyroxine and TRAb, thyroid ultrasound and orbital computed tomography. A first-round RT-PCR of the TCR CDR3 used the HTBI primer set with the Qiagen OneStep RT-PCR kit. Most expanded thyroid clonotypes (frequency above 0.001) were also found in blood, which suggests that blood repertoires may mirror thyroid immune responses. A 13 V-J signature model separated ophthalmopathy from stable hyperthyroidism, with around 91% sensitivity and about 81% specificity in cross-validation and 80%/75% in testing. In validation, progression to ophthalmopathy was predicted by the model with almost 71% sensitivity and 72% to 80% specificity, a median of around 5.9 months before onset. To identify TCR V-J signatures that set the groups apart, the researchers used a discovery cohort of more than 95 patients, made up of about 44 with Graves' ophthalmopathy and 55 to 65 with stable Graves' hyperthyroidism. An independent validation cohort of 18 to 20 hyperthyroidism patients and 17 patients who later progressed to ophthalmopathy tested prospective prediction of ophthalmopathy. The 100 discovery patients were divided at random into training and test sets in a 7:3 ratio. In several Graves' hyperthyroidism patients, the study also compared T-cell repertoires from thyroid tissue with T-cell repertoires from blood. Following sampling, methimazole starting at 30 mg daily was given to hyperthyroidism patients, and high-dose intravenous methylprednisolone was given to ophthalmopathy patients. Libraries were constructed in a second round of multiplex PCR, after which size selection and purification were performed. The libraries were sequenced on an Illumina HiSeq2000 using paired-end 100 bp reads. SOAPnuke was used to process the raw data, with reads discarded if the reads contained adapters or uncalled bases, had a mean Phred below 15, or lacked an exact constant-primer or identifier match. COPE v1.2.5 was used to merge the high-quality paired reads, and each unique nucleotide sequence was defined as a clonotype. Clonotypes were aligned to IMGT TRBV, TRBD and TRBJ reference segments using MiTCR v1.1. Only V-J combinations with frequency above 0.0001, covering about 99% of repertoires, were analysed. The TCS score was defined as the ratio of F50 (clonal expansion) to E x V (chaos), calculated using BLOSUM62-based TCRdist between CDR3 peptides within each V-J. Welch's t-statistics and random forest reduced 514 V-J features to 10 to 15, which were used in a naive Bayes classifier (R e1071). Sample size was not statistically predetermined, and investigators were not blinded to group allocation. The paper reports TCR Vbeta CDR3 sequencing of roughly 140 peripheral blood samples: 40 to 45 ophthalmopathy, fewer than 80 hyperthyroidism and approximately 17 progressor patients.

Here the sequenced sample was peripheral blood mononuclear cells (PBMCs), taken at new diagnosis, from a patient treated with antithyroid drugs. The sequence derives from a young woman with Graves disease. Donor details come from another sample of the same person, matched by shared clones. The chain couples TRBV20-1 to TRBJ2-7, with TRBD2 as a weak D call on 7 bases. The DNA sequence reads TGCGGGGGGGCCAGTACCTACGAGCAGTACTTC. Its protein is CGGASTYEQYF.